This is a list of T cell receptor beta chains from one sample in a study of cytomegalovirus exposure and HLA in healthy donors. The method was immunoSEQ multiplex PCR; TCRdb's version includes in-frame clones alone and lacks a portion of them. The sample has about 160,000 clones, about nine tenths seen once. Sequencing used PBMCs. These receptors were obtained from a woman aged 18-30 years in good health and CMV-seropositive. Both conserved end residues are part of each CDR3. A D gene is named only where the DNA matches it firmly. Clone size is stated in some rows and not others, as once, few, many or a class when expanded.

v_call: TRBV6-5
d_call: .
j_call: TRBJ1-4
clone_size: .
cdr3_nt: TGTGCCAGCAGTTACTTCAGACAGAATAATGAAAAACTGTTTTTT
cdr3_aa: CASSYFRQNNEKLFF

v_call: TRBV5-4
d_call: .
j_call: TRBJ2-4
clone_size: .
cdr3_nt: TGTGCCAGCAGCTCCCCGGTAGGGGGTCGAGCCAAAAACATTCAGTACTTC
cdr3_aa: CASSSPVGGRAKNIQYF

v_call: TRBV19
d_call: TRBD1
j_call: TRBJ2-5
clone_size: .
cdr3_nt: TGTGCCAGTAGTATGGACAGGGACGGTGAGACCCAGTACTTC
cdr3_aa: CASSMDRDGETQYF

v_call: TRBV10-3
d_call: TRBD1
j_call: TRBJ2-6
clone_size: .
cdr3_nt: TGTGCCATCAGTAACAGGGGAATGTCTGGGGCCAACGTCCTGACTTTC
cdr3_aa: CAISNRGMSGANVLTF

v_call: TRBV27
d_call: .
j_call: TRBJ1-1
clone_size: .
cdr3_nt: TGTGCCAGCAGTAAAGCACAGGGTTGGGGCACTGAAGCTTTCTTT
cdr3_aa: CASSKAQGWGTEAFF

v_call: TRBV27
d_call: .
j_call: TRBJ2-2
clone_size: .
cdr3_nt: TGTGCCAGCAGTTCTCTCAACACCGGGGAGCTGTTTTTT
cdr3_aa: CASSSLNTGELFF

v_call: TRBV6-6
d_call: .
j_call: TRBJ2-1
clone_size: .
cdr3_nt: TGTGCCAGCAGTTACGAACAGGGCTACTACAATGAGCAGTTCTTC
cdr3_aa: CASSYEQGYYNEQFF

v_call: TRBV11-3
d_call: .
j_call: TRBJ2-3
clone_size: .
cdr3_nt: TGTGCCAGCAGCTTAACGGGTCTCACAGATACGCAGTATTTT
cdr3_aa: CASSLTGLTDTQYF

v_call: TRBV4-1
d_call: TRBD2
j_call: TRBJ2-7
clone_size: .
cdr3_nt: TGCGCCAGCAGCCAACCCGCCGGGACTAGCGGCTTATACGAGCAGTACTTC
cdr3_aa: CASSQPAGTSGLYEQYF

v_call: TRBV6-7
d_call: .
j_call: TRBJ2-5
clone_size: .
cdr3_nt: TGTGCCAGCAGTTACCTCGGTATGGAGTACCAAGAGACCCAGTACTTC
cdr3_aa: CASSYLGMEYQETQYF

v_call: TRBV28
d_call: .
j_call: TRBJ2-3
clone_size: .
cdr3_nt: TGTGCCAGCCTTGAGGGGGTAAGAACAGATACGCAGTATTTT
cdr3_aa: CASLEGVRTDTQYF

v_call: TRBV7-9
d_call: .
j_call: TRBJ2-6
clone_size: .
cdr3_nt: TGTGCCAGCAGCTATGAGACAGGTCAAATCTCTGGGGCCAACGTCCTGACTTTC
cdr3_aa: CASSYETGQISGANVLTF

v_call: TRBV29-1
d_call: TRBD1
j_call: TRBJ2-1
clone_size: .
cdr3_nt: TGCAGCGTTAGGAGGGACAGGGATCCCTATGAGCAGTTCTTC
cdr3_aa: CSVRRDRDPYEQFF

v_call: TRBV4-3
d_call: TRBD2
j_call: TRBJ2-7
clone_size: .
cdr3_nt: TGCGCCAGCAGCCAGACTAGCGGGGGAGCCTACGAGCAGTACTTC
cdr3_aa: CASSQTSGGAYEQYF

v_call: TRBV11-2
d_call: TRBD2
j_call: TRBJ2-1
clone_size: .
cdr3_nt: TGTGCCAGCAGCCCAGGGGTTATAGGGACTAGCGACGTCGAGGAGTTCTTC
cdr3_aa: CASSPGVIGTSDVEEFF

v_call: TRBV29-1
d_call: .
j_call: TRBJ1-1
clone_size: .
cdr3_nt: TGCAGCGTTCAGACTGCGAACACTGAAGCTTTCTTT
cdr3_aa: CSVQTANTEAFF

v_call: TRBV10-1
d_call: .
j_call: TRBJ1-2
clone_size: few
cdr3_nt: TGCGCCAGCAGTGAGTCCCGGGGCTATGGCTACACCTTC
cdr3_aa: CASSESRGYGYTF

v_call: TRBV12-5
d_call: TRBD2
j_call: TRBJ2-1
clone_size: .
cdr3_nt: TGTGCTAGTGGTCCCGCATTTAGCGGGAATGAGCAGTTCTTC
cdr3_aa: CASGPAFSGNEQFF

v_call: TRBV4-1
d_call: .
j_call: TRBJ1-4
clone_size: .
cdr3_nt: TGCGCCAGCAGCCAAGCTCGTAGAGGATTTGCAACTAATGAAAAACTGTTTTTT
cdr3_aa: CASSQARRGFATNEKLFF

v_call: TRBV9
d_call: .
j_call: TRBJ2-2
clone_size: .
cdr3_nt: TGTGCCAGCAGCCCCAGTGCCGGGGAGCTGTTTTTT
cdr3_aa: CASSPSAGELFF

v_call: TRBV7-9
d_call: .
j_call: TRBJ2-7
clone_size: .
cdr3_nt: TGTGCCAGCAGCCTACAGGGGGGGTACGAGCAGTACTTC
cdr3_aa: CASSLQGGYEQYF

v_call: TRBV6-1
d_call: .
j_call: TRBJ2-7
clone_size: .
cdr3_nt: TGTGCCAGCAGTGAAGTAGGACTGCGCTACGAGCAGTACTTC
cdr3_aa: CASSEVGLRYEQYF

v_call: TRBV6-6
d_call: TRBD2
j_call: TRBJ2-3
clone_size: .
cdr3_nt: TGTGCCAGCAGGGGACTAGCGGGAGGGCCTGAAGATACGCAGTATTTT
cdr3_aa: CASRGLAGGPEDTQYF

v_call: TRBV19
d_call: .
j_call: TRBJ1-5
clone_size: .
cdr3_nt: TGTGCCAGTAGTAACAGATTTAGCAATCAGCCCCAGCATTTT
cdr3_aa: CASSNRFSNQPQHF

v_call: TRBV19
d_call: .
j_call: TRBJ2-5
clone_size: .
cdr3_nt: TGTGCCAGTAGTGCGGGACCGCAAGAGACCCAGTACTTC
cdr3_aa: CASSAGPQETQYF

v_call: TRBV10-3
d_call: .
j_call: TRBJ2-2
clone_size: .
cdr3_nt: TGTGCCATCAGTGAGCAACGGGGGAACACCGGGGAGCTGTTTTTT
cdr3_aa: CAISEQRGNTGELFF

v_call: TRBV19
d_call: .
j_call: TRBJ2-3
clone_size: .
cdr3_nt: TGTGCCAGTAGGCAACCCGCACTAGGACGAAGCACAGATACGCAGTATTTT
cdr3_aa: CASRQPALGRSTDTQYF

v_call: TRBV4-2
d_call: .
j_call: TRBJ1-2
clone_size: .
cdr3_nt: TGTGCCAGCAGCCAAGAAACCGGGGGATTCTATGGCTACACCTTC
cdr3_aa: CASSQETGGFYGYTF

v_call: TRBV10-1
d_call: .
j_call: TRBJ1-1
clone_size: .
cdr3_nt: TGCGCCAGCAGTGCCCAGTTGAACACTGAAGCTTTCTTT
cdr3_aa: CASSAQLNTEAFF

v_call: TRBV29-1
d_call: .
j_call: TRBJ1-1
clone_size: .
cdr3_nt: TGCAGCGTTCTTCTGAACACTGAAGCTTTCTTT
cdr3_aa: CSVLLNTEAFF

v_call: TRBV19
d_call: .
j_call: TRBJ1-1
clone_size: few
cdr3_nt: TGTGCCAGTAGTCTACAGGTCGATTTGTACACTGAAGCTTTCTTT
cdr3_aa: CASSLQVDLYTEAFF

v_call: TRBV5-5
d_call: .
j_call: TRBJ1-2
clone_size: .
cdr3_nt: TGTGCCAGCAGCTTAAGGAGGGATAATAACTATGGCTACACCTTC
cdr3_aa: CASSLRRDNNYGYTF

v_call: TRBV2
d_call: TRBD2
j_call: TRBJ2-7
clone_size: .
cdr3_nt: TGTGCCAGCAGTGATGCTAGCGGGAGCTACGAGCAGTACTTC
cdr3_aa: CASSDASGSYEQYF

v_call: TRBV19
d_call: TRBD2
j_call: TRBJ2-7
clone_size: .
cdr3_nt: TGTGCCAGTAGTAACGAAGGACTAGCGGGAGGTTCCGAGCAGTACTTC
cdr3_aa: CASSNEGLAGGSEQYF

v_call: TRBV7-8
d_call: .
j_call: TRBJ1-2
clone_size: .
cdr3_nt: TGTGCCAGCGGGGCAGGGGTCTATGGCTACACCTTC
cdr3_aa: CASGAGVYGYTF

v_call: TRBV7-6
d_call: TRBD1
j_call: TRBJ2-5
clone_size: .
cdr3_nt: TGTGCCAGCAGCTTAGAGACCCGGGCAGGGGGACAAGAGACCCAGTACTTC
cdr3_aa: CASSLETRAGGQETQYF

v_call: TRBV5-1
d_call: .
j_call: TRBJ1-5
clone_size: once
cdr3_nt: TGCGCCAGCAGCTTGGGACAGTTACCCGACAATCAGCCCCAGCATTTT
cdr3_aa: CASSLGQLPDNQPQHF

v_call: TRBV4-1
d_call: .
j_call: TRBJ2-3
clone_size: .
cdr3_nt: TGCGCCAGCAGCCAAGTTCGTGGTGGGCGGGGGCCCGGCACAGATACGCAGTATTTT
cdr3_aa: CASSQVRGGRGPGTDTQYF

v_call: TRBV6-5
d_call: TRBD2
j_call: TRBJ2-7
clone_size: .
cdr3_nt: TGTGCCAGCACCCTTATAGCGGGATCAGTTGGCGAGCAGTACTTC
cdr3_aa: CASTLIAGSVGEQYF

v_call: TRBV19
d_call: .
j_call: TRBJ1-3
clone_size: .
cdr3_nt: TGTGCCAGTAGACGGGGATCCCTCTCTGGAAACACCATATATTTT
cdr3_aa: CASRRGSLSGNTIYF

v_call: TRBV27
d_call: .
j_call: TRBJ2-2
clone_size: .
cdr3_nt: TGTGCCAGCAGTTTATCAATCGGCACCGGGGAGCTGTTTTTT
cdr3_aa: CASSLSIGTGELFF

v_call: TRBV10-3
d_call: .
j_call: TRBJ1-2
clone_size: .
cdr3_nt: TGTGCCATCAGTGGCAGACACCAAGGAGGATCCAACTATGGCTACACCTTC
cdr3_aa: CAISGRHQGGSNYGYTF

v_call: TRBV10-2
d_call: .
j_call: TRBJ2-7
clone_size: .
cdr3_nt: TGCGCCAGCAGTGAGGAGGGGGAAGGCCCCTACGAGCAGTACTTC
cdr3_aa: CASSEEGEGPYEQYF

v_call: TRBV28
d_call: TRBD1
j_call: TRBJ2-7
clone_size: once
cdr3_nt: TGTGCCAGCAGTTTAGCGGACAGGGGTGGCCACGAGCAGTACTTC
cdr3_aa: CASSLADRGGHEQYF

v_call: TRBV2
d_call: TRBD2
j_call: TRBJ2-3
clone_size: .
cdr3_nt: TGTGCCAGCAGTGGGACTAGTAATACGCAGTATTTT
cdr3_aa: CASSGTSNTQYF

v_call: TRBV5-1
d_call: .
j_call: TRBJ1-3
clone_size: .
cdr3_nt: TGCGCCAGCAGCCCGAACAGGGACGGCTCTGGAAACACCATATATTTT
cdr3_aa: CASSPNRDGSGNTIYF

v_call: TRBV10-3
d_call: .
j_call: TRBJ2-2
clone_size: .
cdr3_nt: TGTGCCATCAGTGACCAGACTAGACAGAGACCTGCCGGGGAGCTGTTTTTT
cdr3_aa: CAISDQTRQRPAGELFF

v_call: TRBV9
d_call: .
j_call: TRBJ2-1
clone_size: .
cdr3_nt: TGTGCCAGCAGCCCCAACCCCACAGTGATCGATGAGCAGTTCTTC
cdr3_aa: CASSPNPTVIDEQFF